Listed below are T cell receptor beta chains from one sample, sequenced in a study of blood T cell repertoires in COVID-19. Profiled with immunoSEQ multiplex PCR; TCRdb holds only in-frame clones, not every one. The sample lists 120,000 to 150,000 clones, approximately 80% occurring once. Specimen: PBMCs or T cells enriched from blood (not recorded which). The receptors shown here come from a woman aged 40 to 55 who had recovered from COVID-19. Both conserved end residues are part of each CDR3. Each record gives: D gene, V gene, J gene, clone size, CDR3 DNA, CDR3 protein. D genes are given only for firm matches. Clone size is not always given. Where it is, it says once, few, many or a class for expanded clones.

TRBD1	TRBV5-1	TRBJ2-1	NA	TGCGCCAGCAGCTTGGGACAGGGCTACAATGAGCAGTTCTTC	CASSLGQGYNEQFF
NA	TRBV12-3/TRBV12-4	TRBJ1-1	NA	TGTGCCAGCAGAAGACAGGAAGCTTTCTTT	CASRRQEAFF
TRBD1	TRBV2	TRBJ1-1	NA	TGTGCCATCTACCGACCGGGACAGAGGGCGGGGAACACTGAAGCTTTCTTT	CAIYRPGQRAGNTEAFF
NA	TRBV2	TRBJ2-1	few	TGTGCCAGCAGCCCCGAGTCAGGGTACAATGAGCAGTTCTTC	CASSPESGYNEQFF
TRBD1	TRBV10-3	TRBJ1-2	NA	TGTGCCATCAGTGACGGAGGGGACAGGGGCTACACCTTC	CAISDGGDRGYTF
NA	TRBV5-6	TRBJ1-2	NA	TGTGCCAGCAGCTTCCCCAGGGCCCTCTATGGCTACACCTTC	CASSFPRALYGYTF
NA	TRBV15	TRBJ2-2	few	TGTGCCACCAGCAGAGATGGGGGCGTGAACACCGGGGAGCTGTTTTTT	CATSRDGGVNTGELFF
NA	TRBV24-1	TRBJ1-1	NA	TGTGCCACCAGCTTGGGCCCGAACACTGAAGCTTTCTTT	CATSLGPNTEAFF
TRBD2	TRBV9	TRBJ2-3	NA	TGTGCCAGCAGCCCTTCCGGGACTAGTCGGGGCACAGATACGCAGTATTTT	CASSPSGTSRGTDTQYF
TRBD2	TRBV24-1	TRBJ2-1	NA	TGTGCCACCAGTGATCACCCAGGACTAGCGGGAGCTAAAAATGAGCAGTTCTTC	CATSDHPGLAGAKNEQFF
TRBD2	TRBV9	TRBJ2-4	NA	TGTGCCAGTTCCCAGGGACTAGGCAAAAACATTCAGTACTTC	CASSQGLGKNIQYF
NA	TRBV10-2	TRBJ1-1	NA	TGCGCCAGCAGTGAGTCGCGGGGGGCGGTGAACACTGAAGCTTTCTTT	CASSESRGAVNTEAFF
TRBD2	TRBV4-1	TRBJ2-7	once	TGCGCCAGCAGCCACCTGGGGAGCGGGAGCTACGAGCAGTACTTC	CASSHLGSGSYEQYF
TRBD2	TRBV5-1	TRBJ2-4	NA	TGCGCCAGCAGCCCGGGGGTTACTAGCGGGCCCCTAGCCAAAAACATTCAGTACTTC	CASSPGVTSGPLAKNIQYF
NA	TRBV13	TRBJ1-1	NA	TGTGCCAGCAGCTTAAGGGGTGACACTGAAGCTTTCTTT	CASSLRGDTEAFF
TRBD2	TRBV5-6	TRBJ2-1	NA	TGTGCCAGCAGCGCCGGGACTAGCGGGGGGCTTTCTTACAATGAGCAGTTCTTC	CASSAGTSGGLSYNEQFF
NA	TRBV9	TRBJ1-2	NA	TGTGCCAGCAGCAGGAGCCAAAAGTCAGGGAACTATGGCTACACCTTC	CASSRSQKSGNYGYTF
NA	TRBV5-1	TRBJ2-1	NA	TGCGCCAGCAGCTCCAGGTCGGACAGCTACAATGAGCAGTTCTTC	CASSSRSDSYNEQFF
NA	TRBV5-1	TRBJ2-5	few	TGCGCCAGCAGCTTGGAAGGGGGAGAAGAGACCCAGTACTTC	CASSLEGGEETQYF
NA	TRBV19	TRBJ1-1	NA	TGTGCCAGTAGTATAAGCCTTTACACTGAAGCTTTCTTT	CASSISLYTEAFF
TRBD1	TRBV7-8	TRBJ2-3	NA	TGTGCCAGCAGCCGCGACAGGGGGTTTTCAAATACGCAGTATTTT	CASSRDRGFSNTQYF
TRBD1	TRBV5-1	TRBJ2-7	NA	TGCGCCAGCAGCTTGAGACAGGGTGGTACCTACGAGCAGTACTTC	CASSLRQGGTYEQYF
TRBD2	TRBV30	TRBJ2-4	NA	TGTGCCTGGACGGCTAGCGGGAGGGCCCGGGACATTCAGTACTTC	CAWTASGRARDIQYF
NA	TRBV11-2	TRBJ2-3	NA	TGTGCCAGCAGCTTCTCGCGCAGCACAGATACGCAGTATTTT	CASSFSRSTDTQYF
NA	TRBV30	TRBJ1-1	NA	TGTGCCTGGAGTGTACTGCAGGGTGGGACTGAAGCTTTCTTT	CAWSVLQGGTEAFF
TRBD1	TRBV5-1	TRBJ2-1	NA	TGCGCCAGCAGCTTGGCGGACAGGGGGCGAGGCAATGAGCAGTTCTTC	CASSLADRGRGNEQFF
NA	TRBV6-5	TRBJ1-2	NA	TGTGCCAGCACCCCAGAGGGGGTTGGCTACACCTTC	CASTPEGVGYTF
NA	TRBV19	TRBJ1-5	NA	TGTGCCAGTAGTATTGGGGACATATATAGCAATCAGCCCCAGCATTTT	CASSIGDIYSNQPQHF
NA	TRBV4-2	TRBJ1-5	NA	TGTGCCAGCAGCCAAGAACGGGGAGGCAATCAGCCCCAGCATTTT	CASSQERGGNQPQHF
TRBD1	TRBV2	TRBJ2-7	NA	TGTGCCAGCAGGACAGGGGAGGTTGGGGAGCAGTACTTC	CASRTGEVGEQYF
TRBD1	TRBV7-3	TRBJ2-2	NA	TGTGCCAGCAGCCCACAGGGGAGTGGCGGGGAGCTGTTTTTT	CASSPQGSGGELFF
TRBD2	TRBV5-1	TRBJ2-3	NA	TGCGCCAGCAGCCAAGCGACTAGCGGGAGAACAGATACGCAGTATTTT	CASSQATSGRTDTQYF
NA	TRBV6-2/TRBV6-3	TRBJ1-2	NA	TGTGCCAGCAGCTTTCCGACCGACCTCGGCGGCTATGGCTACACCTTC	CASSFPTDLGGYGYTF
NA	TRBV11-2	TRBJ1-1	NA	TGTGCCAGCAGCTTAGATCGTAGCGCTGAAGCTTTCTTT	CASSLDRSAEAFF
NA	TRBV12-3/TRBV12-4	TRBJ2-5	few	TGTGCCAGCAGTTTTGGAGGGGAAGAGACCCAGTACTTC	CASSFGGEETQYF
NA	TRBV29-1	TRBJ1-1	NA	TGCAGCGTTTTAAGGCAGGGGTTTGGAGCTTTCTTT	CSVLRQGFGAFF
TRBD1	TRBV9	TRBJ1-2	NA	TGTGCCAGCAGCGATGGACAGGGCGGGGACTATGGCTACACCTTC	CASSDGQGGDYGYTF
TRBD1	TRBV18	TRBJ2-2	NA	TGTGCCAGCTCACCGACAGGGTTAACAAAGAACACCGGGGAGCTGTTTTTT	CASSPTGLTKNTGELFF
NA	TRBV5-1	TRBJ1-2	NA	TGCGCCAGCAGCTTGTCTGTCAGGGGAGACTATGGCTACACCTTC	CASSLSVRGDYGYTF
TRBD1	TRBV19	TRBJ1-1	NA	TGTGCCAGTAGTATCCAGGGGGCGGTAACTGAAGCTTTCTTT	CASSIQGAVTEAFF
NA	TRBV4-1	TRBJ2-7	NA	TGCGCCAGCAGCCAAAAGATAGGCGACAGCCACTCCTACGAGCAGTACTTC	CASSQKIGDSHSYEQYF
NA	TRBV7-8	TRBJ1-4	NA	TGTGCCAGCAGCGTGACAGGAACAACTAATGAAAAACTGTTTTTT	CASSVTGTTNEKLFF
TRBD2	TRBV3-1/TRBV3-2	TRBJ2-1	NA	TGTGCCAGCAGCCCCGGACTAGCGGTACGAGATGAGCAGTTCTTC	CASSPGLAVRDEQFF
TRBD2	TRBV4-2	TRBJ2-1	NA	TGTGCCAGCAGCCAACTACCTCTGACTAGCGGGAGTGGAAATGAGCAGTTCTTC	CASSQLPLTSGSGNEQFF
NA	TRBV14	TRBJ1-6	NA	TGTGCCAGCAGCCAAGAGACAAAACATAATTCACCCCTCCACTTT	CASSQETKHNSPLHF
TRBD1	TRBV4-1	TRBJ1-5	NA	TGCGCCAGCAACTCCGGGACAGGGGGTAACAGGAATCAGCCCCAGCATTTT	CASNSGTGGNRNQPQHF
NA	TRBV2	TRBJ2-3	NA	TGTGCCAGCAGGGTAGAGCGTACAGATACGCAGTATTTT	CASRVERTDTQYF
NA	TRBV6-5	TRBJ1-1	NA	TGTGCCAGCAGCCTTGGGGGAGGGACTGAAGCTTTCTTT	CASSLGGGTEAFF
NA	TRBV6-5	TRBJ2-5	NA	TGTGCCAGCACCAAAAGGGCTAACCGGGGGACCCAGTACTTC	CASTKRANRGTQYF
NA	TRBV9	TRBJ2-7	NA	TGTGCCAGCGCTAGCCAGGGAGGTTCCTACGAGCAGTACTTC	CASASQGGSYEQYF
NA	TRBV11-2	TRBJ2-3	NA	TGTGCCAGCAGCTTAAGAGGGGGGGGCGCAGATACGCAGTATTTT	CASSLRGGGADTQYF
NA	TRBV27	TRBJ1-1	NA	TGTGCCAGCAGTCTCCTCGGGGACACTGAAGCTTTCTTT	CASSLLGDTEAFF
NA	TRBV7-9	TRBJ2-4	NA	TGTGCCAGCAGCCCCGCGTCCAAAAACATTCAGTACTTC	CASSPASKNIQYF
NA	TRBV7-2	TRBJ2-5	NA	TGTGCCAGCAGCGCGGGACCCTATCAGTACTTC	CASSAGPYQYF